Shown below are 20 T cell receptor beta chains from a single sample sequenced in a study of T cell responses to AZD1222 COVID-19 vaccine. Repertoires were generated with immunoSEQ multiplex PCR, while TCRdb's copy carries only in-frame clones and drops some. The sample has about 140,000 clones; roughly 92% are singletons. The input for sequencing was peripheral blood, taken on day 0 of AZD1222 vaccination. The receptors stem from an adult in good health.

This clone occurred once. The chain couples TRBV5-5 to TRBJ2-2, with 12 bases that match TRBD2. Looked up from germline, CDR1 is SGHKS and CDR2 is YYEKEE (reference sequence). The CDR3 is 17 amino acids. Trimming removed 0 bases from V and 4 bases from J; junction bases left unmatched: 4. The CDR3 DNA is TGTGCCAGCAGCTTGGCCGGACTAGCGGGGAGCACCGGGGAGCTGTTTTTT. Translating gives CASSLAGLAGSTGELFF.

The V call is TRBV7-2, the J call TRBJ1-5; D is undetermined. Per germline, CDR1 SGHTA and CDR2 FQGNSA. V lost 2 bases, J lost 2 bases, and 13 bases lay in between. The CDR3 loop spans 16 amino acids. The chain's CDR3 is CASSLLGKAGNQPQHF. The CDR3 nucleotides read TGTGCCAGCAGCTTATTAGGGAAGGCGGGCAATCAGCCCCAGCATTTT.

V usage is TRBV15 and J usage is TRBJ2-1; 7 bases map to TRBD2. The CDR3 consists of 17 residues. Trimming at V came to 0 bases and at J to 9 bases, leaving 14 bases not matched to a gene. Germline loops: CDR1 LNHNV, CDR2 YYDKDF (reference sequence). CDR3 in DNA: TGTGCCACCAGCAGAGACCTTATCGCGGGAGATTCTAGTGAGCAGTTCTTC. Translation gives CATSRDLIAGDSSEQFF. Full variable domain (rest looked up from reference TRBV15 and TRBJ2-1): DAMVIQNPRYQVTQFGKPVTLSCSQTLNHNVMYWYQQKSSQAPKLLFHYYDKDFNNEADTPDNFQSRRPNTSFCFLDIRSPGLGDTAMYLCATSRDLIAGDSSEQFFGPGTRLTVL.

The chain couples TRBV19 to TRBJ1-6, with D perhaps matching TRBD1 (5 bases). The V and J ends lost 5 bases and 4 bases respectively, with 12 bases between them. The CDR3 has 15 residues. CDR1 is LNHDA, CDR2 SQIVND, per germline (reference sequence). The CDR3 is CASSSPGLYNSPLHF. The CDR3 DNA reads TGTGCCAGTAGTTCTCCGGGACTGTATAATTCACCCCTCCACTTT.

The gene calls are TRBV15 and TRBJ2-7; 10 bases agree with TRBD2. The CDR3 runs to 19 residues. Unmatched junction bases numbered 11, after V lost 0 bases and J lost 0 bases. Germline-derived CDR1 and CDR2 are LNHNV and YYDKDF (reference sequence). This CDR3 is CATSRDSSVGLAVSYEQYF. CDR3 DNA: TGTGCCACCAGCAGAGATTCTTCGGTCGGACTAGCGGTCTCCTACGAGCAGTACTTC.

This chain links TRBV3-1 (or the pseudogene TRBV3-2) with TRBJ2-1; the D is unclear. V lost 4 bases to trimming and J lost 4 bases, with 17 bases between them. The CDR3 loop spans 16 amino acids. Germline V CDR1 and CDR2: LGHDT, YNNKEL (reference sequence). The CDR3 here is CASSPQLSQPYNEQFF. The CDR3 bases are TGTGCCAGCAGCCCCCAACTCAGTCAACCATACAATGAGCAGTTCTTC.

This clone has just one count. The rearrangement uses TRBV6-6 and TRBJ1-2, with TRBD1 matching 8 bases. The germline V gene has CDR1 MNHNY and CDR2 SVGAGI (reference sequence). The CDR3 has 12 residues. V shed 8 bases, J shed 6 bases, and the junction held 5 bases outside the gene matches. CDR3 in amino acids: CASGGQVNGYTF. CDR3 DNA: TGTGCCAGCGGGGGACAGGTGAATGGCTACACCTTC.

V gene TRBV19 combines with J gene TRBJ2-1, with D maybe TRBD2 (5 bases). Germline CDR1 is LNHDA and CDR2 is SQIVND (reference sequence). The CDR3 covers 13 residues. Trimming removed 8 bases from V and 4 bases from J, with 12 bases in between. CDR3 residues: CASSQRRYNEQFF. In DNA form, the CDR3 reads TGTGCCAGTTCCCAGCGGAGGTACAATGAGCAGTTCTTC.

V usage is TRBV5-1 and J usage is TRBJ1-1; a possible D gene is TRBD1 (5 bases). CDR3 length: 12 amino acids. From germline, CDR1 is SGHRS and CDR2 YFSETQ. V lost 1 base and J lost 7, with 8 bases in between. The CDR3, as DNA: TGCGCCAGCAGCTTGTCGACAGATGAAGCTTTCTTT. Translated, it gives CASSLSTDEAFF.

The CDR3 coding sequence is TGTGCCAGCAGTTCGGGGCAGCCCCAGCATTTT. This gives the protein CASSSGQPQHF. The J gene is TRBJ1-5, the V gene TRBV12-3 or TRBV12-4, with D unresolved. V lost 4 bases to trimming and J lost 7 bases, with 5 bases between them. The CDR3 contains 11 residues.

The chain combines TRBV27 with TRBJ1-2; 11 nucleotides agree with TRBD1. Germline CDR1 is MNHEY and CDR2 is SMNVEV (reference sequence). Trimming cost V 6 bases and J 3 bases; bases outside gene matches: 9. The CDR3 runs to 16 residues. This CDR3 reads CASRAGQGEVYYGYTF. In DNA form, the CDR3 reads TGTGCCAGCAGGGCGGGACAGGGGGAAGTGTACTATGGCTACACCTTC.

The chain carries TRBV3-1 (or the pseudogene TRBV3-2) and TRBJ2-1; TRBD2 is a possible D gene (5 bases). Germline V gene data show CDR1 as LGHDT and CDR2 as YNNKEL (reference sequence). Trimming removed 4 bases from V and 8 bases from J, with 15 bases in between. The CDR3 length is 14 residues. CDR3 nucleotides: TGTGCCAGCAGCCCGCTAGCCACGGCCCATGAGCAGTTCTTC. It translates to CASSPLATAHEQFF.

V usage is TRBV27 and J usage is TRBJ1-5; 7 bases are a match to TRBD1. Trimming took 2 bases from V and 5 from J; bases not matched to a gene: 15. The CDR3 contains 18 residues. Germline V CDR1 and CDR2: MNHEY, SMNVEV (reference sequence). CDR3 coding DNA: TGTGCCAGCAGTTTAATCCGCCCCCGGGACAGAATCTATCAGCCCCAGCATTTT. Its translation: CASSLIRPRDRIYQPQHF.

The rearrangement uses TRBV9 and TRBJ2-1; 7 nucleotides align to TRBD1. CDR1 and CDR2 (germline): SGDLS, YYNGEE. Trimming cost V 4 bases and J 6 bases; bases outside gene matches: 7. The CDR3 contains 14 residues. Here the CDR3 reads CASSSQGKGNEQFF. The CDR3 DNA is TGTGCCAGCAGCTCACAGGGGAAAGGCAATGAGCAGTTCTTC. The whole variable domain, filled in from reference TRBV9 and TRBJ2-1, reads DSGVTQTPKHLITATGQRVTLRCSPRSGDLSVYWYQQSLDQGLQFLIQYYNGEERAKGNILERFSAQQFPDLHSELNLSSLELGDSALYFCASSSQGKGNEQFFGPGTRLTVL.

The chain links TRBV4-1 to TRBJ1-2, with D possibly being TRBD1 (5 bases). The V gene lost 5 bases and the J gene lost 4 bases, with 14 bases spanning the gap. Looked up from germline, CDR1 is MGHRA and CDR2 is YSYEKL. The CDR3 length is 14 residues. The CDR3: CASSVGTDIYGYTF. Written as DNA, the CDR3 is TGCGCCAGCAGCGTCGGGACCGATATCTATGGCTACACCTTC.

This sequence joins TRBV7-2 and TRBJ1-1; unclear D gene. V lost 2 bases, J lost 0 bases, and 10 bases lay in between. This CDR3 region has 15 residues. CDR1 and CDR2 (germline): SGHTA, FQGNSA. The CDR3 DNA follows: TGTGCCAGCAGCTTACATGGGATTGTGAACACTGAAGCTTTCTTT. It encodes CASSLHGIVNTEAFF.

As for this clone: One end of the junction is discordant with germline, which a read error may explain. The chain is built from TRBV7-7 and TRBJ1-3; 7 nucleotides match TRBD1. The CDR3 extends over 16 amino acids. The germline CDR1 and CDR2 sequences are SSHAT and FNYEAQ (reference sequence). The CDR3 sequence is CASSGGAGTAGNTIYF. CDR3 nucleotide sequence: TGTGCTAGCAGCGGAGGCGCCGGGACAGCTGGAAACACCATATATTTT.

The chain joins TRBV25-1 to TRBJ1-5; D ambiguous. CDR3 length: 16 residues. Germline values: CDR1 MGHDK, CDR2 SYGVNS. V was shortened by 1 base and J by 2 bases, with 12 bases between the two germline ends. DNA for the CDR3: TGTGCCAGCAGTGAATCTGGGAAGGGAGGCAATCAGCCCCAGCATTTT. It yields the protein CASSESGKGGNQPQHF.

This sequence joins TRBV11-2 and TRBJ1-4; D is uncertain. Germline values: CDR1 SGHAT, CDR2 FQNNGV. The CDR3 spans 13 residues. With 1 base removed from V and 8 bases from J, the gap between germline ends came to 8 bases. The CDR3 coding sequence is TGTGCCAGCAGCTTAGCGTTAGCGGAAAAACTGTTTTTT. It codes for CASSLALAEKLFF.

The chain links TRBV7-9 to TRBJ2-2; D uncertain. CDR3 length: 12 residues. The germline CDR1 and CDR2 sequences are SEHNR and FQNEAQ (reference sequence). With 5 bases removed from V and 10 bases from J, the gap between germline ends came to 11 bases. The CDR3 nucleotides read TGTGCCAGCAGCGGCATGCGGCAGGAGCTGTTTTTT. Its translation: CASSGMRQELFF.